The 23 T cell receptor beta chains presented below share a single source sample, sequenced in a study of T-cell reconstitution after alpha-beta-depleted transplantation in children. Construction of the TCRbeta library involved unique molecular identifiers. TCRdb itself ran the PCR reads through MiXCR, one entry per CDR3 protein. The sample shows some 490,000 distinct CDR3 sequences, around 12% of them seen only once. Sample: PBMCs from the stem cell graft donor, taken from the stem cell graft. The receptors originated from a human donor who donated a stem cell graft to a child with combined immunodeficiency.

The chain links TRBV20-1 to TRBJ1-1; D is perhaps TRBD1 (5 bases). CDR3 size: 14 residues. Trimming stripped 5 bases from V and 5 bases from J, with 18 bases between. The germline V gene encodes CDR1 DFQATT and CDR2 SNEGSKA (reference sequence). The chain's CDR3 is CSALTSRGLTEAFF. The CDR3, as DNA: TGCAGTGCTCTCACTTCCCGGGGGTTGACTGAAGCTTTCTTT.

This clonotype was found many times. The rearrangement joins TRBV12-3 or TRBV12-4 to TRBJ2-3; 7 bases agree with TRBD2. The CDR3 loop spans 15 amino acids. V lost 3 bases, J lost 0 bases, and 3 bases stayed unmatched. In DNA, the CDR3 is TGTGCCAGCAGTTTTTTGCGGGGGAGCACAGATACGCAGTATTTT. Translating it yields CASSFLRGSTDTQYF.

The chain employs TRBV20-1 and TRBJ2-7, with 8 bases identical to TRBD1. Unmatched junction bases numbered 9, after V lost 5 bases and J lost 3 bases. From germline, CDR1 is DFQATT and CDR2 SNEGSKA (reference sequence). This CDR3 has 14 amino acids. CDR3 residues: CSALQDRVGYEQYF. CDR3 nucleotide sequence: TGCAGTGCTTTACAGGACAGGGTCGGCTACGAGCAGTACTTC.

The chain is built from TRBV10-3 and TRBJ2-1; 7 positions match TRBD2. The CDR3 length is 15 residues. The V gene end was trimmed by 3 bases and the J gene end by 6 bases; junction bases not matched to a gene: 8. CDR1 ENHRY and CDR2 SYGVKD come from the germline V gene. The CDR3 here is CAISDLSGGINEQFF. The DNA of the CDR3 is TGTGCCATCAGTGATCTTTCGGGAGGAATCAATGAGCAGTTCTTC.

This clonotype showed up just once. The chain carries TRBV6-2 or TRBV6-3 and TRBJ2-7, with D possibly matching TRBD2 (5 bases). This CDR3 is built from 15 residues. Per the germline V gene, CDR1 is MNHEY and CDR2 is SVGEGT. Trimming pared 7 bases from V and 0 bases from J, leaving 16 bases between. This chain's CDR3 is CASNPADYLSYEQYF. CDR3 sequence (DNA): TGTGCCAGCAACCCTGCCGACTATCTCTCCTACGAGCAGTACTTC.

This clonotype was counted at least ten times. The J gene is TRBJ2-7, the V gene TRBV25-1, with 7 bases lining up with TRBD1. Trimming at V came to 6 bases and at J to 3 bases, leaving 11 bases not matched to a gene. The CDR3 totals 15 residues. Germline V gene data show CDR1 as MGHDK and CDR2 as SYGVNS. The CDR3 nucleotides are TGTGCCAGCAGAAAAGGGACAGATCCTTACTACGAGCAGTACTTC. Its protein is CASRKGTDPYYEQYF.

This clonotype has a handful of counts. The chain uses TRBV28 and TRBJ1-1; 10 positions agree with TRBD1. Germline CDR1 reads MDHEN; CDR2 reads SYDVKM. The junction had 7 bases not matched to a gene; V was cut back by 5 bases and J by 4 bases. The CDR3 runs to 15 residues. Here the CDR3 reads CASSPYRDRGTEAFF. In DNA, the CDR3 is TGTGCCAGCAGTCCCTACCGGGACAGGGGCACTGAAGCTTTCTTT.

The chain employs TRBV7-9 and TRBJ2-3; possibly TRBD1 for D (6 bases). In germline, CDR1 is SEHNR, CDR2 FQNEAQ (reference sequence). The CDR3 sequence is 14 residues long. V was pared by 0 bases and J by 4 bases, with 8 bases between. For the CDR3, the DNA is TGTGCCAGCAGCTTAGCAACAGGGTCAGATACGCAGTATTTT. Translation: CASSLATGSDTQYF.

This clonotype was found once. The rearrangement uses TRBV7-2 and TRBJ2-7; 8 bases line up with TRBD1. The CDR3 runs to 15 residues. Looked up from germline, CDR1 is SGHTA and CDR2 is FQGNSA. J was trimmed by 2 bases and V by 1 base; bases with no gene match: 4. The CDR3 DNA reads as TGTGCCAGCAGCTTAGGGACAGGGTTCCCCTACGAGCAGTACTTC. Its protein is CASSLGTGFPYEQYF. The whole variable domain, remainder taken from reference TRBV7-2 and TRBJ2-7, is GAGVSQSPSNKVTEKGKDVELRCDPISGHTALYWYRQSLGQGLEFLIYFQGNSAPDKSGLPSDRFSAERTGGSVSTLTIQRTQQEDSAVYLCASSLGTGFPYEQYFGPGTRLTVT.

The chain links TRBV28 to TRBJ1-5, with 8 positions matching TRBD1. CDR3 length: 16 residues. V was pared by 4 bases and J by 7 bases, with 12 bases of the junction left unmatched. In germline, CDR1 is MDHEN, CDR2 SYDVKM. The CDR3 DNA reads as TGTGCCAGCAGTTCCCGGACAGGGAAAGGCACACAGCCCCAGCATTTT. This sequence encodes CASSSRTGKGTQPQHF. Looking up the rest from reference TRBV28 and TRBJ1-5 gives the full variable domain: DVKVTQSSRYLVKRTGEKVFLECVQDMDHENMFWYRQDPGLGLRLIYFSYDVKMKEKGDIPEGYSVSREKKERFSLILESASTNQTSMYLCASSSRTGKGTQPQHFGDGTRLSIL.

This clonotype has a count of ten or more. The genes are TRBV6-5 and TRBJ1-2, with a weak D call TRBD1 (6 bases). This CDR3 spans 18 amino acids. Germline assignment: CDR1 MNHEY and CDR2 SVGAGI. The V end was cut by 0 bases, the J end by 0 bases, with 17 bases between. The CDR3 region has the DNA TGTGCCAGCAGTTACTCGAAGGGGGTGGCAGGGGCTAACTATGGCTACACCTTC. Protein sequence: CASSYSKGVAGANYGYTF.

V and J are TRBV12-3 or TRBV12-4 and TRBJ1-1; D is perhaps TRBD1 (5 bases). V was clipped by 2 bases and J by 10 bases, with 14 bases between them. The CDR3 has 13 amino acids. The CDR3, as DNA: TGTGCCAGCAGTTTAAGTCGGGGGATATTAGCTTTCTTT. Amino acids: CASSLSRGILAFF.

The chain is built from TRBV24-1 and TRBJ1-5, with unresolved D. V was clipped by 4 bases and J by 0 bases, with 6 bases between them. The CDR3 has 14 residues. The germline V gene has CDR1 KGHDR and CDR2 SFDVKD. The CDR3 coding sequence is TGTGCCACCAGTGACCTTTCTAGCAATCAGCCCCAGCATTTT. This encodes CATSDLSSNQPQHF.

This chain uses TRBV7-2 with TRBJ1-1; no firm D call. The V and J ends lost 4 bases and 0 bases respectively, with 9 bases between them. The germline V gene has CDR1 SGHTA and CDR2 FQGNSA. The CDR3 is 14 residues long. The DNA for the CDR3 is TGTGCCAGCAGCTGGGCCGGGTTGAACACTGAAGCTTTCTTT. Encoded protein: CASSWAGLNTEAFF.

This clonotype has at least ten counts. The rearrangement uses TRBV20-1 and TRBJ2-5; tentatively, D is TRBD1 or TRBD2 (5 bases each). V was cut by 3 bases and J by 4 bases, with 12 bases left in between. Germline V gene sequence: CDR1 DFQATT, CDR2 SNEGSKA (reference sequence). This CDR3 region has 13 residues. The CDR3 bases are TGCAGTGCTAGGAGGGGCCAAAGAGAGACCCAGTACTTC. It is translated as CSARRGQRETQYF.

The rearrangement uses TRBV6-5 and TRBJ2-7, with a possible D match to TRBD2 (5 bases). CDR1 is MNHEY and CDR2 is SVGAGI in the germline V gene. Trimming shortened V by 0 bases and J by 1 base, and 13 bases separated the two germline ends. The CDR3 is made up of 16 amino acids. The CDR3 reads CASSYSPRDSSYEQYF. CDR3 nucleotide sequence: TGTGCCAGCAGTTACTCCCCCCGGGATAGTTCCTACGAGCAGTACTTC.

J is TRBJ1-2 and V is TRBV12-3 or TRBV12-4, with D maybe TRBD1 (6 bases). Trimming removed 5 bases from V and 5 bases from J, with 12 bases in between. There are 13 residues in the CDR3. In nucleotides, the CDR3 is TGTGCCAGCAGTCCGGACAGATTGTATGGCTACACCTTC. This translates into CASSPDRLYGYTF.

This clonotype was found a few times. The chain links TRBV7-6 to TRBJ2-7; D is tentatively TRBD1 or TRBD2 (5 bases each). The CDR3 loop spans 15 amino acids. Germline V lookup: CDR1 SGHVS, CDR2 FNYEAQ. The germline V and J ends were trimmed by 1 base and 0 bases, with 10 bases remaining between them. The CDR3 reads CASSLEEGFSYEQYF. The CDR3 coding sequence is TGTGCCAGCAGCTTAGAAGAGGGGTTCTCCTACGAGCAGTACTTC.

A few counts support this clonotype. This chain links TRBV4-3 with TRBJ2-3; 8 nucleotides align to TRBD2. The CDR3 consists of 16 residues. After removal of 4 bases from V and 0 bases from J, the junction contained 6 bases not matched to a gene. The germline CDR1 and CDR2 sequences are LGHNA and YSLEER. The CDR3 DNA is TGCGCCAGCAGCCCCGAGGCTAGCGGGAGCACAGATACGCAGTATTTT. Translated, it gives CASSPEASGSTDTQYF.

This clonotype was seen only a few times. CDR3 in DNA: TGTGCCAGCAGCCGGGGGCCCTCCGCCTGGACAGATACGCAGTATTTT. Encoded protein: CASSRGPSAWTDTQYF. V and J are TRBV6-1 and TRBJ2-3; D tentatively fits TRBD1 or TRBD2 (6 bases each). Per the germline V gene, CDR1 is MNHNS and CDR2 is SASEGT. CDR3 length: 16 residues. V was shortened by 6 bases and J by 3 bases, with 19 bases between the two germline ends.

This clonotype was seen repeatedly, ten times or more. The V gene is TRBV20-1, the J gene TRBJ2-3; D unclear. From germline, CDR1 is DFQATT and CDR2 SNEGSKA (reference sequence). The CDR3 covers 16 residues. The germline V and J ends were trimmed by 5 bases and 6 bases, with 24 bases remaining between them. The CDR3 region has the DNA TGCAGTGCTGAACCCTACGACTCCTCTCGAGCTGATACGCAGTATTTT. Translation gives CSAEPYDSSRADTQYF.

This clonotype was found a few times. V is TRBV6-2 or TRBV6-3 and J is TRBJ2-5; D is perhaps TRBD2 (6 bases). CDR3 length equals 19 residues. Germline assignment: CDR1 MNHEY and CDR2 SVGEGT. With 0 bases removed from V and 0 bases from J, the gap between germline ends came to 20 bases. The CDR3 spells CASSYSMGNVLADQETQYF. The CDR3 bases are TGTGCCAGCAGTTACTCGATGGGGAACGTGTTAGCGGACCAAGAGACCCAGTACTTC.

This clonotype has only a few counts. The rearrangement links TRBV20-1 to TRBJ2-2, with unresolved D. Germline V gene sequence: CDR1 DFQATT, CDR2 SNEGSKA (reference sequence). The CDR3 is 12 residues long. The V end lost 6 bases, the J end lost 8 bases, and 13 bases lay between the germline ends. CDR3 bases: TGCAGTGCCCCGGGTTGGATTGGGGAGCTGTTTTTT. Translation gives CSAPGWIGELFF.